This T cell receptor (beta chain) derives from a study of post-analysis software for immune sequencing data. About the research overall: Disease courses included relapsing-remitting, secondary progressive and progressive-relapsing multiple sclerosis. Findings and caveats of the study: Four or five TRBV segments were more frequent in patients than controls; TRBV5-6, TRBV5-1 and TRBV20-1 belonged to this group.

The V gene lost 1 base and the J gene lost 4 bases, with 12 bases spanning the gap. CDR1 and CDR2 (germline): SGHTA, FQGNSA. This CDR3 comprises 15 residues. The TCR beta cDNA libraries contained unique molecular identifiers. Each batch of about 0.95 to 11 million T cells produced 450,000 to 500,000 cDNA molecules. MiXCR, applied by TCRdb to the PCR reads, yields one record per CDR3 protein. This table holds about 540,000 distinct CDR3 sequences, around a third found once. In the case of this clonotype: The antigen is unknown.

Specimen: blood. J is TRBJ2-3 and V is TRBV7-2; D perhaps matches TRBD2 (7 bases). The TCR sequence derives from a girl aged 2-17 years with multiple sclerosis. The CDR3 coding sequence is TGTGCCAGCAGCTTAGACGCGGGGGCGGCAGATACGCAGTATTTT. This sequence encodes CASSLDAGAADTQYF.